This T cell receptor beta chain was captured in a study of cytomegalovirus exposure and HLA in healthy donors. Points from the study as a whole: Versus the roughly 640-donor mean, an Asian-associated ancestry cluster reportedly showed fewer N-insertions in a later analysis. CMV serostatus stood as the only immune exposure information on hand. Some TCR beta chains (roughly 160 of them) were listed as cytomegalovirus-associated. Sequencing artifact likely explains a cluster of highly shared sequence variants.

With regard to this clone: The antigen remains undetermined.

The PCR contained 60 Vbeta and 13 Jbeta primers. Assay: immunoSEQ multiplex PCR; the TCRdb copy retains only in-frame clones and omits some. The table has some 98,000 clones, over 60% seen once; the top ten hold roughly 7.7%. CDR1 is SGHRS, CDR2 YFSETQ, per germline. This CDR3 is 14 amino acids long. V shed 4 bases, J shed 7 bases, and the junction held 10 bases outside the gene matches. The sample taken for sequencing was PBMCs. The chain uses TRBV5-1 and TRBJ1-2; TRBD1 agrees at 7 bases. This TCR was sampled from a human donor in good health. The CDR3 coding sequence is TGCGCCAGCAGCCCGGACAGGACCTCCTTTGGCTACACCTTC. Translating it yields CASSPDRTSFGYTF.